This T cell receptor (beta chain) was sequenced in a study of T-cell reconstitution after alpha-beta-depleted transplantation in children. The study's findings and limits: Once a year had passed after transplant, T-cell counts and diversity came mostly from newly produced T cells. Alpha-beta T cells about two months after transplant reportedly derived from several hundred expanded graft clones.

Library preparation (for TCRbeta) was performed with unique molecular identifiers. Each CDR3 protein gets one entry after TCRdb re-called the PCR reads with MiXCR. The repertoire holds 700,000 to 950,000 distinct CDR3 sequences, with less than 20% as singletons. Per germline, CDR1 SGHRS and CDR2 YFSETQ. V shed 4 bases and J 8 bases; nucleotides not matched to a gene: 12. CDR3 length: 16 residues. Only a few counts were recorded for this clonotype. Its matching antigen is unknown. This chain joins TRBV5-1 and TRBJ1-4; 9 nucleotides match TRBD1. Sequenced here: PBMCs, mostly from graft donor cells, sampled 360 days after TCRalphabeta/CD19-depleted stem cell transplant. The TCR was taken from a male patient under 18 who had a stem cell transplant for acute lymphoblastic leukemia, so the T cells may come from the graft donor. The CDR3 region is CASSPNRRTGDEKLFF. The CDR3 coding sequence is TGCGCCAGCAGCCCGAACCGTAGGACAGGGGACGAAAAACTGTTTTTT. The full variable domain, rest sourced from reference TRBV5-1 and TRBJ1-4, is KAGVTQTPRYLIKTRGQQVTLSCSPISGHRSVSWYQQTPGQGLQFLFEYFSETQRNKGNFPGRFSGRQFSNSRSEMNVSTLELGDSALYLCASSPNRRTGDEKLFFGSGTQLSVL.